What follows is one TCR beta chain and its context. Expressed TCRB transcripts were sequenced because the entire RNA isolate underwent reverse transcription. Sequencing was performed with immunoSEQ multiplex PCR; in TCRdb, only in-frame clones are kept and a portion is missing. This repertoire shows more than 20,000 clones, about 72% found once; its top ten account for about 2.2%. This sample was included in a study of beta chain features in type 1 diabetes. The specimen sequenced was Tregs from blood. The sequence was obtained from a woman aged 35 to 49 in good health.

DNA for the CDR3: TGTGCCAGTAGTCGGACTAGCGGGGAATGGTACGAGCAGTACTTC. Its protein is CASSRTSGEWYEQYF. The chain couples TRBV19 to TRBJ2-5, with 12 bases matching TRBD2. Matching the DNA end better, TRBJ2-7 makes the J call doubtful. CDR3 length: 15 amino acids. The V gene's germline CDR1 is LNHDA and CDR2 SQIVND (reference sequence).